These 23 T cell receptor beta chains came from one sample sequenced in a study of blood T cell repertoires in COVID-19. The assay was immunoSEQ multiplex PCR, and TCRdb's table has in-frame clones only and misses some. Of 86,000 or so clones listed, approximately 79% were seen once; the top ten hold over 9%. The sequenced material came from peripheral blood. The receptors were sampled from a man between 65 and 85 years old with acute or convalescent COVID-19.

This clone was seen a handful of times. The gene calls are TRBV5-4 and TRBJ2-7; the D is unclear. V was clipped by 0 bases and J by 4 bases, with 8 bases between them. This CDR3 is built from 13 residues. Germline-derived CDR1 and CDR2 are SGHNT and YYREEE (reference sequence). CDR3 in amino acids: CASSLGQSYEQYF. The CDR3 nucleotides are TGTGCCAGCAGCTTGGGCCAGTCATACGAGCAGTACTTC.

The chain links TRBV19 to TRBJ2-1; TRBD1 is a possible D gene (6 bases). This CDR3 has 13 amino acids. The V gene lost 5 bases and the J gene lost 10 bases, with 15 bases spanning the gap. CDR1 is LNHDA and CDR2 is SQIVND in the germline V gene (reference sequence). This CDR3 reads CASSGQGFGEQFF. The CDR3 DNA sequence: TGTGCCAGTAGTGGGCAGGGGTTCGGGGAGCAGTTCTTC.

This chain connects TRBV3-1 (or the pseudogene TRBV3-2) to TRBJ1-3; D uncertain. CDR3 length equals 17 residues. The germline CDR1 and CDR2 sequences are LGHDT and YNNKEL (reference sequence). With 0 bases removed from V and 4 bases from J, the gap between germline ends came to 16 bases. The CDR3 bases are TGTGCCAGCAGCCAAGATAGGAGCAGGAGGGTAGGAAACACCATATATTTT. This gives the protein CASSQDRSRRVGNTIYF.

This clone was counted between two and nine times. This chain links TRBV7-9 with TRBJ2-3; TRBD2 agrees at 7 bases. The J segment lost 2 bases and the V segment lost 5 bases, leaving 10 bases of the junction unmatched. The CDR3 has 16 residues. CDR1 SEHNR and CDR2 FQNEAQ come from the germline V gene (reference sequence). The CDR3 DNA reads as TGTGCCAGCAGCCCCGGGGCTAGCGGAACCACAGATACGCAGTATTTT. Translating gives CASSPGASGTTDTQYF. Combining the CDR3 with reference TRBV7-9 and TRBJ2-3 gives the whole variable domain DTGVSQNPRHKITKRGQNVTFRCDPISEHNRLYWYRQTLGQGPEFLTYFQNEAQLEKSRLLSDRFSAERPKGSFSTLEIQRTEQGDSAMYLCASSPGASGTTDTQYFGPGTRLTVL.

The chain combines TRBV19 with TRBJ1-4; 8 bases line up with TRBD1. J was trimmed by 0 bases and V by 8 bases; bases with no gene match: 8. This CDR3 has 16 residues. Per the germline V gene, CDR1 is LNHDA and CDR2 is SQIVND (reference sequence). The CDR3 DNA reads TGTGCCAGTCGGACAGGGAGGGCCGCAACTAATGAAAAACTGTTTTTT. This gives the protein CASRTGRAATNEKLFF.

V is TRBV27 and J is TRBJ1-5, with D possibly being TRBD1 (5 bases). V was clipped by 5 bases and J by 4 bases, with 9 bases between them. Germline V lookup: CDR1 MNHEY, CDR2 SMNVEV (reference sequence). The CDR3 consists of 13 residues. CDR3 region: CASSGRVNQPQHF. CDR3 coding DNA: TGTGCCAGCAGTGGCAGGGTTAATCAGCCCCAGCATTTT.

The chain joins TRBV6-2 or TRBV6-3 to TRBJ1-1, with D possibly TRBD1 on 6 matching bases. Germline CDR1 is MNHEY and CDR2 is SVGEGT. V was shortened by 2 bases and J by 1 base, with 17 bases between the two germline ends. The CDR3 has 17 amino acids. Here the CDR3 reads CASSYIVQGRGNTEAFF. In DNA form, the CDR3 reads TGTGCCAGCAGTTACATAGTCCAGGGGCGAGGGAACACTGAAGCTTTCTTT.

The rearrangement links TRBV27 to TRBJ2-1, with 7 bases that match TRBD2. The CDR3 runs 14 residues. Germline values: CDR1 MNHEY, CDR2 SMNVEV (reference sequence). The V segment lost 3 bases and the J segment 7 bases; nucleotides outside the gene matches: 6. In DNA, the CDR3 is TGTGCCAGCAGTTTGGGAGGGGTGGGAAATGAGCAGTTCTTC. This sequence encodes CASSLGGVGNEQFF.

V gene TRBV19 combines with J gene TRBJ1-1; 9 nucleotides agree with TRBD1. The J segment lost 4 bases and the V segment lost 6 bases, leaving 6 bases of the junction unmatched. The CDR3 consists of 14 residues. The germline gives CDR1 LNHDA, CDR2 SQIVND (reference sequence). The DNA of the CDR3 is TGTGCCAGTAGGACAGGGGGTAGTAGCACTGAAGCTTTCTTT. Translated, it gives CASRTGGSSTEAFF.

V gene TRBV20-1 combines with J gene TRBJ1-5; the D is unclear. Trimming cost V 3 bases and J 6 bases, with 12 bases left between them. The CDR3 contains 13 residues. Germline values: CDR1 DFQATT, CDR2 SNEGSKA (reference sequence). The CDR3 bases are TGCAGTGCTAGTCCGGGTTTCGCTCAGCCCCAGCATTTT. It translates to CSASPGFAQPQHF.

This chain links TRBV5-1 with TRBJ2-3; 12 bases map to TRBD2. CDR1 and CDR2 from the germline V gene are SGHRS and YFSETQ. The CDR3 totals 19 residues. Trimming cost V 2 bases and J 1 base; bases outside gene matches: 11. The CDR3 loop is CASSFPRLTSGGRTDTQYF. The CDR3 DNA reads as TGCGCCAGCAGCTTCCCCCGCCTGACTAGCGGGGGCCGCACAGATACGCAGTATTTT.

The genes are TRBV7-2 and TRBJ1-3; 7 nucleotides match TRBD1. The CDR3 consists of 12 residues. V gave up 5 bases and J gave up 11 bases; unmatched junction bases: 6. In germline, CDR1 is SGHTA, CDR2 FQGNSA. The CDR3 protein is CASSPRQGSIYF. DNA for the CDR3: TGTGCCAGCAGCCCAAGACAGGGTTCCATATATTTT.

This clone was observed a few times. The chain links TRBV19 to TRBJ1-1; TRBD1 might be the D (5 bases). Germline lookup yields CDR1 LNHDA and CDR2 SQIVND (reference sequence). CDR3 length: 14 residues. The V end was cut by 1 base, the J end by 11 bases, with 17 bases between. CDR3 in DNA: TGTGCCAGTAGTATAGTGCGGGACGGGCGGTATGCTTTCTTT. It yields the protein CASSIVRDGRYAFF. Using reference TRBV19 and TRBJ1-1 for the parts outside the CDR3, the full variable domain is DGGITQSPKYLFRKEGQNVTLSCEQNLNHDAMYWYRQDPGQGLRLIYYSQIVNDFQKGDIAEGYSVSREKKESFPLTVTSAQKNPTAFYLCASSIVRDGRYAFFGQGTRLTVV.

The gene calls are TRBV27 and TRBJ2-3; the D is unclear. Per germline, CDR1 MNHEY and CDR2 SMNVEV (reference sequence). The V and J ends lost 2 bases and 1 base respectively, with 7 bases between them. CDR3 length: 14 residues. CDR3 loop: CASSLTAGTDTQYF. The CDR3, as DNA: TGTGCCAGCAGTTTAACGGCGGGCACAGATACGCAGTATTTT.

The CDR3 sequence is CASSLGGVSGNTIYF. CDR3 in DNA: TGTGCCAGCAGCTTAGGAGGAGTCTCTGGAAACACCATATATTTT. The rearrangement joins TRBV7-2 to TRBJ1-3, with D unresolved. The V gene's germline CDR1 is SGHTA and CDR2 FQGNSA. V lost 1 base to trimming and J lost 0 bases, with 7 bases between them. The CDR3 spans 15 residues.

The chain has TRBV5-1 and TRBJ1-1; D gene unclear. V was cut by 0 bases and J by 1 base, with 4 bases left in between. Germline CDR1 is SGHRS and CDR2 is YFSETQ. The length of the CDR3 is 13 residues. CDR3 amino acids: CASSLVANTEAFF. DNA for the CDR3: TGCGCCAGCAGCTTGGTAGCGAACACTGAAGCTTTCTTT. Complete variable domain (other parts from reference TRBV5-1 and TRBJ1-1): KAGVTQTPRYLIKTRGQQVTLSCSPISGHRSVSWYQQTPGQGLQFLFEYFSETQRNKGNFPGRFSGRQFSNSRSEMNVSTLELGDSALYLCASSLVANTEAFFGQGTRLTVV.

The chain joins TRBV24-1 to TRBJ2-3; 8 bases align to TRBD2. CDR3 length: 16 amino acids. The V and J ends lost 9 bases and 3 bases, in that order; junction bases with no gene match: 13. In germline, CDR1 is KGHDR, CDR2 SFDVKD. In DNA form, the CDR3 reads TGTGCCACCTCATCGATCGGTGCGGGGGGTACAGATACGCAGTATTTT. Translation gives CATSSIGAGGTDTQYF.

The rearrangement uses TRBV24-1 and TRBJ2-2; 10 nucleotides line up with TRBD1. This CDR3 is 18 amino acids long. Germline V gene lookup returns CDR1 KGHDR and CDR2 SFDVKD. V lost 5 bases, J lost 5 bases, and 13 bases stayed unmatched. CDR3 loop: CATSVPPGTGAETGELFF. The CDR3 DNA reads as TGTGCCACCAGTGTACCCCCGGGGACAGGGGCAGAGACCGGGGAGCTGTTTTTT.

The chain carries TRBV13 and TRBJ2-3, with 7 nucleotides matching TRBD2. This CDR3 is 15 amino acids long. Trimming at V came to 8 bases and at J to 1 base, leaving 9 bases not matched to a gene. Germline CDR1 reads PRHDT; CDR2 reads FYEKMQ (reference sequence). CDR3 amino acids: CASSQWGGGTDTQYF. The CDR3 DNA reads TGTGCCAGCTCCCAATGGGGGGGTGGCACAGATACGCAGTATTTT.

Only one count was recorded for this clone. This rearrangement joins TRBV3-1 (or the pseudogene TRBV3-2) to TRBJ1-2; D might be TRBD1 (5 bases). With 4 bases removed from V and 5 bases from J, the gap between germline ends came to 14 bases. This CDR3 comprises 14 residues. Germline V gene sequence: CDR1 LGHDT, CDR2 YNNKEL (reference sequence). The CDR3 DNA sequence: TGTGCCAGCAGCCCCCGGGGGGACTTATATGGCTACACCTTC. Translating it yields CASSPRGDLYGYTF.

The chain joins TRBV28 to TRBJ1-2; the D is unclear. The V gene's germline CDR1 is MDHEN and CDR2 SYDVKM. CDR3 length equals 13 residues. Trimming took off 4 bases at V and 4 bases at J, with 10 bases between the two ends. The CDR3 is CASSSEGLYGYTF. The CDR3 DNA reads as TGTGCCAGCAGTTCAGAGGGCCTCTATGGCTACACCTTC.

The chain uses TRBV7-8 and TRBJ2-7; 7 bases align to TRBD1. The J segment lost 0 bases and the V segment lost 5 bases, leaving 4 bases of the junction unmatched. The CDR3 covers 14 residues. The V gene's germline CDR1 is SGHVS and CDR2 FQNEAQ. CDR3 nucleotides: TGTGCCAGCAGCCGGGACAGTAACTCCTACGAGCAGTACTTC. Its translation is CASSRDSNSYEQYF.

J is TRBJ2-3 and V is TRBV5-1; weak D call: TRBD2 (5 bases). Trimming pared 4 bases from V and 6 bases from J, leaving 18 bases between. Germline lookup yields CDR1 SGHRS and CDR2 YFSETQ. The CDR3 runs to 15 residues. The DNA for the CDR3 is TGCGCCAGCAGCCTGGGAGTTCTGCAGGCGGATACGCAGTATTTT. Translation: CASSLGVLQADTQYF. Filled out from reference TRBV5-1 and TRBJ2-3, the complete variable domain reads KAGVTQTPRYLIKTRGQQVTLSCSPISGHRSVSWYQQTPGQGLQFLFEYFSETQRNKGNFPGRFSGRQFSNSRSEMNVSTLELGDSALYLCASSLGVLQADTQYFGPGTRLTVL.